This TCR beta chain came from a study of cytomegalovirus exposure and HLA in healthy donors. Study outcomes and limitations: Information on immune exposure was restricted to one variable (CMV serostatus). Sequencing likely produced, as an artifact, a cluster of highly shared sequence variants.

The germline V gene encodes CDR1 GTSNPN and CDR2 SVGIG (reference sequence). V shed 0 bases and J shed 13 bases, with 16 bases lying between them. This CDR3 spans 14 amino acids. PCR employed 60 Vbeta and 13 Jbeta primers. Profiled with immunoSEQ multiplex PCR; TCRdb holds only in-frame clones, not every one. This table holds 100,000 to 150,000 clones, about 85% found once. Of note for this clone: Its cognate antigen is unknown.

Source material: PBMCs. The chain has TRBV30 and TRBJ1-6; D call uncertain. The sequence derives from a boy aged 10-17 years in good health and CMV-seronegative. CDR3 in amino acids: CAWSVGSGIGPLHF. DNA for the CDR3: TGTGCCTGGAGTGTCGGATCCGGGATCGGGCCCCTCCACTTT.